A selection of T cell receptor beta chains follows, all from one sample in a study of CD8 T cells in Susac syndrome. Using its own MiXCR run on the immunoSEQ multiplex PCR reads, TCRdb lists one record per CDR3 protein. There are some 140,000 distinct CDR3 sequences in the sample; around 91% occur only once, and under 0.25% lies in the top ten. The sequenced sample was CD8+ T cells from PBMCs. These receptors originate from a human donor with multiple sclerosis. Both conserved end residues are part of each CDR3. The order of the fields is clone size, V gene, D gene, J gene, CDR3 DNA, CDR3 protein. A D gene is named only where the DNA matches it firmly. The size field is filled for only some rows; it gives once, few, many or a size class.

.	TRBV29-1	TRBD1	TRBJ1-2	TGCAGCGTAACAGGGGCCCAGGGAGACTATGGCTACACCTTC	CSVTGAQGDYGYTF
.	TRBV20-1	.	TRBJ1-5	TGCAGTGCTAGAGACTTGTTGGTAAGCAATCAGCCCCAGCATTTT	CSARDLLVSNQPQHF
.	TRBV27	.	TRBJ1-1	TGTGCCAGCAGGTCTACAGGCCCTGAAGCTTTCTTT	CASRSTGPEAFF
.	TRBV5-1	.	TRBJ2-7	TGCGCCAGCAGCTTCCGTCCTGACGAGCAGTACTTC	CASSFRPDEQYF
.	TRBV6-2/TRBV6-3	.	TRBJ1-5	TGTGCCAGCAGTTACATTCGGGCGGATCAGCCCCAGCATTTT	CASSYIRADQPQHF
once	TRBV2	TRBD1	TRBJ2-7	TGTGCCAGCAGTCAGGCGGACAGGGACGAAGAGCAGTACTTC	CASSQADRDEEQYF
.	TRBV24-1	TRBD2	TRBJ2-1	TGTGCCACCAGTGAAGCCGGGACTAGTTTTATCTTC	CATSEAGTSFIF
.	TRBV28	TRBD1	TRBJ1-2	TGTGCCAGCAGTCTAACCGCCCAGGGGGCCAATGGCTACACCTTC	CASSLTAQGANGYTF
once	TRBV9	.	TRBJ1-4	TGTGCCAGCAGCGTAGAGCAGACGGTGAATGAAAAACTGTTTTTT	CASSVEQTVNEKLFF
once	TRBV7-9	TRBD2	TRBJ2-1	TGTGCCAGCAGCTCTACTTACCCTGAGGGGACTAGGAACAATGAGCAGTTCTTC	CASSSTYPEGTRNNEQFF
.	TRBV14	.	TRBJ1-2	TGTGCCAGCAGCCCCGCGGGGGGCGCGTATGGCTACACCTTC	CASSPAGGAYGYTF
few	TRBV4-1	TRBD1	TRBJ2-7	TGCGCCAGCAGCCAAGGGACAGGGGGGAGCTACGAGCAGTACTTC	CASSQGTGGSYEQYF
.	TRBV12-3/TRBV12-4	.	TRBJ2-7	TGTGCCAGCAATTTGGGGGGTCCTACGGAAGAGCAGTACTTC	CASNLGGPTEEQYF
.	TRBV7-6	TRBD2	TRBJ2-7	TGTGCCAGCAGCTTAGAGCGGGAGTACGAGCAGTACTTC	CASSLEREYEQYF
.	TRBV2	.	TRBJ1-2	TGTGCCAGCGGCCCGGACAAGAACTATGGCTACACCTTC	CASGPDKNYGYTF
.	TRBV14	.	TRBJ1-1	TGTGCCAGCAGCCTTATCCGGGGAACTGAAGCTTTCTTT	CASSLIRGTEAFF
.	TRBV13	TRBD2	TRBJ2-4	TGTGCCAGCAGCTTTCTGACTAGCGGGCAAAACATTCAGTACTTC	CASSFLTSGQNIQYF
.	TRBV5-1	.	TRBJ1-1	TGCGCCAGCAGAATTGGGAGCGAGGCGGTGAACACTGAAGCTTTCTTT	CASRIGSEAVNTEAFF
.	TRBV6-5	.	TRBJ1-5	TGTGCCAGCAGTTACTCGTTACCCCTGAGGAATCAGCCCCAGCATTTT	CASSYSLPLRNQPQHF
.	TRBV20-1	.	TRBJ2-7	TGCAGTGTTGGACAGTACTACGAGCAGTACTTC	CSVGQYYEQYF
.	TRBV5-4	.	TRBJ2-1	TGTGCCAGCAGCTTGGCAGGGGAATTTTACATCGATGAGCAGTTCTTC	CASSLAGEFYIDEQFF
.	TRBV4-1	.	TRBJ1-1	TGCGCCAGCAGCCAAGAAGTGGTGGTGTTGAACACTGAAGCTTTCTTT	CASSQEVVVLNTEAFF
.	TRBV19	.	TRBJ2-1	TGTGCCAGTAGTAGCTTCGCCGGGACTTCCTACAATGAGCAGTTCTTC	CASSSFAGTSYNEQFF
once	TRBV9	TRBD2	TRBJ2-5	TGTGCCAGCAGCGTAGGTGGGACTAGCCAAGAGACCCAGTACTTC	CASSVGGTSQETQYF
.	TRBV4-2	.	TRBJ2-1	TGTGCCAGCAGCCACCCTAGCAATGAGCAGTTCTTC	CASSHPSNEQFF
.	TRBV4-1	TRBD1	TRBJ1-2	TGCGCCAGCAGCCACCTTGACAGGGATGGCTACACCTTC	CASSHLDRDGYTF
.	TRBV6-1	TRBD1	TRBJ1-1	TGTGCCAGCAGCGCCGGGAACAGGGGTACTGAAGCTTTCTTT	CASSAGNRGTEAFF
.	TRBV4-3	.	TRBJ2-1	TGCGCCAGCAGCCCAATATGGGGGGTTGCCTCCTACAATGAGCAGTTCTTC	CASSPIWGVASYNEQFF
.	TRBV14	.	TRBJ2-1	TGTGCCAGCGGACCTTCCTACAATGAGCAGTTCTTC	CASGPSYNEQFF
.	TRBV11-2	.	TRBJ2-1	TGTGCCAGCAGCTTGGGGGGGGCGCCTAAAGAGCAGTTCTTC	CASSLGGAPKEQFF
.	TRBV4-1	.	TRBJ2-2	TGCGCCAGCAGCCTTACACACGGAGGTTCACACACCGGGGAGCTGTTTTTT	CASSLTHGGSHTGELFF
.	TRBV9	TRBD2	TRBJ2-1	TGTGCCAGCAGCCCAGGGACTAGAAACAATGAGCAGTTCTTC	CASSPGTRNNEQFF
.	TRBV30	.	TRBJ2-5	TGTGCCTGGAGTGTACCGGGGGACGAGACCCAGTACTTC	CAWSVPGDETQYF
.	TRBV27	.	TRBJ2-7	TGTGCCAGCAGTGAACACGCCTCCTACGAGCAGTACTTC	CASSEHASYEQYF
.	TRBV29-1	.	TRBJ2-7	TGCAGCGTACGCACACAATACGAGCAGTACTTC	CSVRTQYEQYF
.	TRBV14	.	TRBJ1-2	TGTGCCAGCAGCCAAGAGTACTATGGCTACACCTTC	CASSQEYYGYTF
.	TRBV9	.	TRBJ2-7	TGTGCCAGCAGCGTAGGAGCGGGCAAAGCCACCTACGAGCAGTACTTC	CASSVGAGKATYEQYF
.	TRBV6-5	.	TRBJ2-7	TGTGCCAGCAGTTACTCGGCGGGCGGCACCCCCTACGAGCAGTACTTC	CASSYSAGGTPYEQYF
once	TRBV27	TRBD2	TRBJ2-5	TGTGCCAGCAGTCCCTACGGGGGGCAAGAGACCCAGTACTTC	CASSPYGGQETQYF
.	TRBV27	.	TRBJ2-1	TGTGCCAGCAGTTCCGGCGGATTGTGGAGCAATGAGCAGTTCTTC	CASSSGGLWSNEQFF
.	TRBV20-1	.	TRBJ1-5	TGCAGTGCTAGCCCTCTAGGTGAGGACAATCAGCCCCAGCATTTT	CSASPLGEDNQPQHF
.	TRBV29-1	.	TRBJ2-7	TGCAGCGCCCGGGAACCCACCTACGAGCAGTACTTC	CSAREPTYEQYF
.	TRBV27	TRBD2	TRBJ2-1	TGTGCCAGCAGTTCACCTAGCGGGAGGGGTTACAATGAGCAGTTCTTC	CASSSPSGRGYNEQFF
.	TRBV7-6	.	TRBJ2-7	TGTGCCAGCAGCTTATGGCATGAGGTGGGGCGGGGATACGAGCAGTACTTC	CASSLWHEVGRGYEQYF
once	TRBV4-1	.	TRBJ1-2	TGCGCCAGCAGCCAAGGTTGGGGGGAGGAGGGGTCCTATGGCTACACCTTC	CASSQGWGEEGSYGYTF
.	TRBV5-6	.	TRBJ2-2	TGTGCCAGCAGACTAGGGACAGAGCTGTTTTTT	CASRLGTELFF
.	TRBV25-1	.	TRBJ1-5	TGTGCCAGCAGTGAATCACCGAATCAGCCCCAGCATTTT	CASSESPNQPQHF
.	TRBV30	.	TRBJ1-3	TGTGCCTGGATACATCCGCCGCCCTCTGGAAACACCATATATTTT	CAWIHPPPSGNTIYF
.	TRBV28	.	TRBJ1-3	TGTGCCAGCAGTCGCCCTCCACAGGGTGTAGGGGACACCATATATTTT	CASSRPPQGVGDTIYF
.	TRBV29-1	.	TRBJ1-4	TGCAGCGTTGGTTCGGGTGAAAAACTGTTTTTT	CSVGSGEKLFF
.	TRBV6-1	.	TRBJ1-1	TGTGCCAGCAGTGCAGGCAGGGAACTAATTAACACTGAAGCTTTCTTT	CASSAGRELINTEAFF
.	TRBV6-1	TRBD1	TRBJ2-7	TGTGCCTCACAGGGGGACAATCCGGGCGAGCAGTACTTC	CASQGDNPGEQYF
.	TRBV6-5	.	TRBJ2-2	TGTGCCAGCAGTTACTCGATTGGCACCGGGGAGCTGTTTTTT	CASSYSIGTGELFF
once	TRBV11-2	.	TRBJ2-7	TGTGCCAGCAGCTTAGCAGGCCCTGAGCAGTACTTC	CASSLAGPEQYF
.	TRBV12-3/TRBV12-4	.	TRBJ2-3	TGTGCCAGCAGCCCCCTGAATACGCAGTATTTT	CASSPLNTQYF
.	TRBV9	TRBD1	TRBJ1-5	TGTGCCAGCAGCGCGACAGGGGGCGGGGATCAGCCCCAGCATTTT	CASSATGGGDQPQHF
.	TRBV9	.	TRBJ1-2	TGTGCCAGTCATAGGGAGAGGGACGGCTACACCTTC	CASHRERDGYTF
once	TRBV7-9	.	TRBJ2-1	TGTGCCAGCAGCTTAGTGATTAACAATGAGCAGTTCTTC	CASSLVINNEQFF
few	TRBV6-1	.	TRBJ1-2	TGTGCCAGCAGTGAAGATGGGGGGCTTGTCTATGGCTACACCTTC	CASSEDGGLVYGYTF